A selection of T cell receptor beta chains follows, all from one sample in a study of CXCR3-negative and CXCR3-positive naive CD8 T cells. For each CDR3 protein, TCRdb gives one entry from its re-call of the 5' RACE reads, without DNA. The data show over 100,000 distinct CDR3 sequences, and the top ten clones hold about 0.35%. The sequencing sample was made of naive CXCR3+ CD8+ T cells from blood. These receptors were obtained from a human donor in good health. Some clones in this sample may be carry-over from other donors' samples. CDR3s include the opening cysteine and the closing phenylalanine or tryptophan. Fields, in order: J gene, V gene, CDR3 protein.

TRBJ2-6,TRBV6-5,CASSYKGILMMGANVLTF
TRBJ1-1,TRBV19,CASSMRVENTEAFF
TRBJ1-5,TRBV18,CASSPDPGEKRSNQPQHF
TRBJ2-1,TRBV28,CASSPRLSSYNEQFF
TRBJ2-3,TRBV6-5,CASRDLTDTQYF
TRBJ2-1,TRBV12-3/TRBV12-4,CASRGQGEGEQFF
TRBJ1-2,TRBV29-1,CSAWGKLIGYTF
TRBJ2-2,TRBV29-1,CSATSGSTGELFF
TRBJ2-7,TRBV29-1,CSVEDDSHYEQYF
TRBJ1-1,TRBV20-1,CSARDYEGWGTEAFF
TRBJ2-7,TRBV5-1,CASSKGTGPYEQYF
TRBJ2-1,TRBV7-8,CASSLALGTSGGPYGEQFF
TRBJ1-1,TRBV10-3,CAISGQGPNTEAFF
TRBJ1-6,TRBV6-2/TRBV6-3,CASSSATGVSDSPLHF
TRBJ1-2,TRBV7-9,CASSQPGQGIYGYTF
TRBJ2-2,TRBV28,CASSLVGGQVELFF
TRBJ1-2,TRBV12-3/TRBV12-4,CASSSTLRGRGYTF
TRBJ2-5,TRBV28,CASSLTASGETQYF
TRBJ2-7,TRBV3-1,CASSQDLYFGQVSSYEQYF
TRBJ2-7,TRBV5-1,CASSWTGESYEQYF
TRBJ2-7,TRBV25-1,CASSDGPDEQYF
TRBJ1-1,TRBV4-3,CASSQGRTANTEAFF
TRBJ2-7,TRBV10-2,CAGPYGGFSGGSYEQYF
TRBJ2-1,TRBV10-3,CAISSGGNEQFF
TRBJ1-5,TRBV7-8,CASSDGGGPQHF
TRBJ2-7,TRBV7-3,CASSPRGTYEQYF
TRBJ1-1,TRBV12-3/TRBV12-4,CASSLNPGLEAFF
TRBJ2-2,TRBV29-1,CSVDQGVGSGELFF
TRBJ2-7,TRBV7-9,CASSLSYGLEFYEQYF
TRBJ2-7,TRBV6-2/TRBV6-3,CASYTGLAYEQYF
TRBJ2-1,TRBV15,CATSRDVDGSYNEQFF
TRBJ2-2,TRBV19,CASSMGPWTGGTGELFF
TRBJ2-7,TRBV28,CASSFTGLDEQYF
TRBJ2-7,TRBV5-1,CASSLTSGAVGSYEQYF
TRBJ1-1,TRBV28,CASSSPRTAYFSMNTEAFF
TRBJ2-1,TRBV2,CAIYRSKEQFF
TRBJ1-1,TRBV5-1,CASSAWDTNSEAFF
TRBJ2-1,TRBV5-4,CASSFLQEIGNEQFF
TRBJ2-7,TRBV28,CASSFRGPSSYEQYF
TRBJ2-2,TRBV20-1,CSAARLAGANTGELFF
TRBJ2-4,TRBV12-3/TRBV12-4,CATSTSGRPKNIQYF
TRBJ2-7,TRBV5-1,CASSLYSGSYEQYF
TRBJ2-1,TRBV7-8,CASSLVAGTFNEQFF
TRBJ1-1,TRBV4-1,CANSPGQMNTEAFF
TRBJ2-3,TRBV19,CASTSTSSGTDTQYF
TRBJ1-2,TRBV29-1,CSVPSPAEEANYGYTF
TRBJ2-1,TRBV12-3/TRBV12-4,CASSTPGTSAYNEQFF
TRBJ2-2,TRBV19,CASSIDFRVNTGELFF
TRBJ2-6,TRBV7-9,CASSPRTEAYSGANVLTF
TRBJ1-5,TRBV6-5,CASSYSKGSNQPQHF
TRBJ1-2,TRBV27,CASSLSLDSFGYTF
TRBJ1-3,TRBV7-9,CASSKWLGTGLFDQRGNTIYF
TRBJ2-7,TRBV20-1,CSDRSGTSGSSYEQYF
TRBJ2-7,TRBV28,CASSLRTRGYEQYF
TRBJ2-7,TRBV7-3,CASSAGLAGLYEQYF
TRBJ2-7,TRBV7-6,CASSLLSLPITAGPIYEQYF
TRBJ1-2,TRBV29-1,CSTTSLEGSYGYTF